One TCR beta chain is described in this entry. The antigen is unknown. TCRdb's table, derived via immunoSEQ multiplex PCR, lists solely in-frame clones and lacks some. This repertoire shows roughly 20,000 clones, approximately 63% found once; its top ten account for roughly a sixth. This entry comes from a study of vaccination effects on CD4 cells after COVID-19. Study findings and constraints: Clones of infection and vaccine origin contracted markedly late after vaccination. There was only 1 of 255 vaccine-induced clones in healthy vaccinees that cross-reacted with common cold coronaviruses.

Trimming took off 0 bases at V and 4 bases at J, with 9 bases between the two ends. The CDR3 has 14 residues. Germline CDR1 and CDR2: KGHSH and LQKENI. After expansion with viral peptide pools in the ViraFEST assay, antigen-specific CD4+ T cells were sequenced. It was after approximately 11 days of culture that CD4+ T cells were isolated. Nucleocapsid antibodies stayed negative before and after vaccination, showing no earlier SARS-CoV-2 infection. Researchers swapped half the medium for IL-2 medium on both days 3 and 7. The receptor comes from a human donor who received a COVID-19 vaccine. The chain employs TRBV18 and TRBJ1-1; the D gene is possibly TRBD1 (5 bases). The material was CD4+ T cells from PBMCs cultured with HCoV-229E spike peptides, obtained before COVID-19 vaccination. The CDR3 sequence: CASSPPGPVTEAFF. In DNA form, the CDR3 reads TGTGCCAGCTCACCACCGGGACCGGTCACTGAAGCTTTCTTT.